This TCR beta chain was sequenced during a study of patients and donors after allogeneic stem cell transplantation. TCRdb re-called the RT-PCR reads through MiXCR, storing one row per CDR3 protein. Among tens of thousands of distinct CDR3 sequences listed, 26% were seen once. This clonotype came up once. Sequenced: blood, either unsorted or a sorted T cell fraction (not recorded which). The receptor comes from a human donor who was either an allogeneic HSCT recipient or a stem cell or donor lymphocyte infusion donor (not recorded which). It is not recorded whose cells these are; they may come from a transplant donor.

The CDR3 coding sequence is TGCAGCGCCCAGGGAGGGGGAGTCTACGAGCAGTACTTC. It yields the protein CSAQGGGVYEQYF. This sequence joins TRBV29-1 and TRBJ2-7; D may be TRBD2 (7 bases). The germline V gene has CDR1 SQVTM and CDR2 ANQGSEA. The CDR3 length is 13 residues. V lost 7 bases, J lost 3 bases, and 16 bases lay in between.